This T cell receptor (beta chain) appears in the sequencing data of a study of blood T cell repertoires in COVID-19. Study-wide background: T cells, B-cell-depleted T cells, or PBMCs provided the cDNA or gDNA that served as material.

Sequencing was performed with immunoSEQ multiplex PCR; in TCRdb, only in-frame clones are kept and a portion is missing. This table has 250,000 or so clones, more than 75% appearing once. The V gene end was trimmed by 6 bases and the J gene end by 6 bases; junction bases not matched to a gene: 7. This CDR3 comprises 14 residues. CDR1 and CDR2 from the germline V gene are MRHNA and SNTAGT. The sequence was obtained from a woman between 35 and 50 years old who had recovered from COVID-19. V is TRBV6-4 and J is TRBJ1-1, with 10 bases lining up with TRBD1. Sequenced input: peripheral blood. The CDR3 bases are TGTGCCAGCAGACCGGAGGGGACAGGGGCTGAAGCTTTCTTT. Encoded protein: CASRPEGTGAEAFF.